The clone carrying this T cell receptor beta chain was counted ten times or more. The data derive from a study of blood T cell repertoires in COVID-19. The overall study: Samples of COVID-19 (acute and convalescent) were obtained from the United States, Italy and Spain. PBMCs, B-cell-depleted T cells, or T cells were the source of the cDNA or gDNA that made up the material.

Methods used by the authors: Nucleated cell number was recorded as an estimate derived from reference gene primer amplification. Clones were read by immunoSEQ multiplex PCR, and TCRdb kept only the in-frame ones, dropping some. D and trimming come from the DNA, and the V and J calls and clone size come from that table. The sample holds about 190,000 clones; 65% to 80% are singletons and the top ten take over 10%. Trimming left V 4 bases short and J 1 base short, with 14 bases between. The CDR3 has 15 amino acids. Germline V gives CDR1 SGDLS, CDR2 YYNGEE. Sample: peripheral blood. The chain has TRBV9 and TRBJ1-2, with a tentative D call TRBD1 (6 bases). The source of this sequence is a woman between 45 and 60 years old with acute or convalescent COVID-19. CDR3 sequence: CASSLKGGFNYGYTF. Written as DNA, the CDR3 is TGTGCCAGCAGCCTCAAAGGGGGATTTAACTATGGCTACACCTTC.